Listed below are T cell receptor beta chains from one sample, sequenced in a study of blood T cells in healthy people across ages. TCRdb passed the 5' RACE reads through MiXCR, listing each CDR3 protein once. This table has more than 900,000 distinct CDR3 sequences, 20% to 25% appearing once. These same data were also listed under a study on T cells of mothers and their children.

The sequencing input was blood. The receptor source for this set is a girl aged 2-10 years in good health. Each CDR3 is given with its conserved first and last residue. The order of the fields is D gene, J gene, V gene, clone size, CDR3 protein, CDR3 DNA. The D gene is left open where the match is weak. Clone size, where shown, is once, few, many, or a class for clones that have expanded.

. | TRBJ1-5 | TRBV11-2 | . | CASSLWLGQPQHF | TGTGCCAGCAGCTTATGGCTTGGCCAGCCCCAGCATTTT
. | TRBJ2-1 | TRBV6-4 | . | CASSAGSWAHEQFF | TGTGCCAGCAGCGCCGGGTCTTGGGCACATGAGCAGTTCTTC
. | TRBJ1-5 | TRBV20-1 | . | CSARDRRRGSNQPQHF | TGCAGTGCTAGGGATCGACGCCGCGGGAGCAATCAGCCCCAGCATTTT
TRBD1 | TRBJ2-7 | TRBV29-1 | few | CSVGGTGYEQYF | TGCAGCGTAGGAGGGACAGGCTACGAGCAGTACTTC
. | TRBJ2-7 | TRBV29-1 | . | CSVSVWGTYEQYF | TGCAGCGTCTCTGTTTGGGGGACTTACGAGCAGTACTTC
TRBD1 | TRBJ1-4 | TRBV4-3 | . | CASSPGQGARIDEKLFF | TGCGCCAGCAGCCCTGGACAGGGGGCGCGAATTGATGAAAAACTGTTTTTT
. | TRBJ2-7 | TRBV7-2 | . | CARLGVLDYEQYF | TGTGCCAGACTGGGGGTCCTTGACTACGAGCAGTACTTC
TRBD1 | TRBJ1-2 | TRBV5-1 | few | CASSSRDRGRSLYGYTF | TGCGCTAGCAGCTCCCGGGACAGGGGGCGTTCACTATATGGCTACACCTTC
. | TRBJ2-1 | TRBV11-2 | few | CASSRSTGSNEQFF | TGTGCCAGCAGCCGGAGTACAGGGTCGAATGAGCAGTTCTTC
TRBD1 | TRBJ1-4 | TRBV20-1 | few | CSAVHTGATNEKLFF | TGCAGTGCCGTTCACACAGGGGCGACTAATGAAAAACTGTTTTTT
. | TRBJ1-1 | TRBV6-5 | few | CASSLTADFEAFF | TGTGCCAGCAGTTTGACAGCAGACTTTGAAGCTTTCTTT
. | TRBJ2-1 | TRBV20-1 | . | CSAQDRNGYNEQFF | TGCAGTGCTCAAGACCGCAACGGGTACAATGAGCAGTTCTTC
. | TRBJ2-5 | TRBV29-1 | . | CSVRSSRETQYF | TGCAGCGTTCGGTCCTCGCGAGAGACCCAGTACTTC
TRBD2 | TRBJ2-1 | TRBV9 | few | CASSVSLADYNEQFF | TGTGCCAGCAGCGTGAGTCTAGCGGATTACAATGAGCAGTTCTTC
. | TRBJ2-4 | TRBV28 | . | CASSYRGGGNIQYF | TGTGCCAGCAGCTATCGGGGAGGAGGGAACATTCAGTACTTC
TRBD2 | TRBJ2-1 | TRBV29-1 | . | CSVIGAGKNEQFF | TGCAGCGTTATCGGAGCGGGAAAGAATGAGCAGTTCTTC
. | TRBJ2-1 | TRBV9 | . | CASSAVGTSLGEQFF | TGTGCCAGCAGCGCTGTCGGGACCTCCCTCGGTGAGCAGTTCTTC
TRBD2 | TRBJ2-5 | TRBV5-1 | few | CASRRTSGSLQETQYF | TGCGCCAGCAGACGCACTAGCGGGAGCCTCCAAGAGACCCAGTACTTC
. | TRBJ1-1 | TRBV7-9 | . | CASSAADQFWQSFF | TGTGCCAGCAGCGCCGCCGACCAGTTCTGGCAGTCTTTCTTT
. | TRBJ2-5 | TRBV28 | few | CASRSLLAGQETQYF | TGTGCCAGCAGATCTCTTCTAGCAGGACAAGAGACCCAGTACTTC
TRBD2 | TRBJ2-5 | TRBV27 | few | CASRDLAGGLKETQYF | TGTGCCAGCAGAGATCTAGCGGGAGGGTTAAAGGAGACCCAGTACTTC
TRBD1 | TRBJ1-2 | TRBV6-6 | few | CASTDRTGRNYGYTF | TGTGCCAGCACCGACAGGACAGGGCGAAACTATGGCTACACCTTC
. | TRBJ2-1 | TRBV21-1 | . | CASSKRDKSSYNEQFF | TGTGCCAGCAGCAAAAGGGATAAGAGCTCCTACAATGAGCAGTTCTTC
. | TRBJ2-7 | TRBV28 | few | CASNKGGYEQYF | TGTGCCAGCAATAAGGGGGGCTACGAGCAGTACTTC
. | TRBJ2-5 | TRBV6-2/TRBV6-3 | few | CASSSSTAYQETQYF | .
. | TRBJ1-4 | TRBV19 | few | CASSIRSTTNEKLFF | TGTGCCAGTAGTATACGGAGTACAACTAATGAAAAACTGTTTTTT
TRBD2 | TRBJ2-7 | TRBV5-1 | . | CASSLALANEQYF | TGCGCCAGCAGCTTGGCACTAGCGAACGAGCAGTACTTC
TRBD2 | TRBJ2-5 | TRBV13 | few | CASSHTSGGLQETQYF | TGTGCCAGCAGCCACACTAGCGGGGGGTTGCAAGAGACCCAGTACTTC
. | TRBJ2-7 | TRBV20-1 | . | CSARRGYGDTFSTSPRYEQYF | TGCAGTGCTCGCCGGGGTTATGGGGACACCTTTTCGACCTCCCCCCGATACGAGCAGTACTTC
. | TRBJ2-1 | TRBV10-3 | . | CAISAFNNDEQFF | TGTGCCATCAGTGCCTTCAATAACGATGAGCAGTTCTTC
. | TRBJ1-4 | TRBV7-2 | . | CASSLITGAGDEKLFF | TGTGCCAGCAGCTTAATAACAGGCGCGGGGGATGAAAAACTGTTTTTT
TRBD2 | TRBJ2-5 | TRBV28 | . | CASRLGTSGALETQYF | TGTGCCAGCAGACTCGGGACTAGCGGAGCCCTAGAGACCCAGTACTTC
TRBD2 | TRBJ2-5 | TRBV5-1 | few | CASSRTSGLETQYF | TGCGCCAGCAGCCGGACTAGCGGATTGGAGACCCAGTACTTC
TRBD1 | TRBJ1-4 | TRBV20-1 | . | CSAPPLWDRGKGNEKLFF | TGCAGTGCCCCGCCTTTGTGGGACAGGGGAAAGGGTAATGAAAAACTGTTTTTT
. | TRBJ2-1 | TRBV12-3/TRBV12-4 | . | CASSLSGVVDNEQFF | TGTGCCAGCAGTCTCTCAGGGGTGGTGGACAATGAGCAGTTCTTC
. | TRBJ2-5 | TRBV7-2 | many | CASSRAGQETQYF | TGTGCCAGCAGCAGAGCTGGGCAAGAGACCCAGTACTTC
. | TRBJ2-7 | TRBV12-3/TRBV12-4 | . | CASKAIGSSYEQYF | TGTGCCAGCAAAGCCATAGGGAGCTCCTACGAGCAGTACTTC
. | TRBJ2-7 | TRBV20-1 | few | CSARFSGAYEQYF | TGCAGTGCTAGGTTTTCAGGAGCTTACGAGCAGTACTTC
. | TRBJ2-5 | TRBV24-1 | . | CATSDFSRGEGDLFF | TGTGCCACCAGTGATTTTTCCAGGGGGGAGGGGGATCTGTTCTTC
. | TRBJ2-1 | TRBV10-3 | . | CAITADHNEQFF | TGTGCCATCACCGCGGACCACAATGAGCAGTTCTTC
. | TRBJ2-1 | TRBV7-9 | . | CASSLEPVNEQFF | TGTGCCAGCAGCTTAGAGCCAGTAAATGAGCAGTTCTTC
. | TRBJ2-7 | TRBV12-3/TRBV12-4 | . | CASRGTVSYEQYF | TGTGCCAGCAGAGGGACGGTCTCCTACGAGCAGTACTTC
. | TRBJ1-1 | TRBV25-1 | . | CASEGGGTEAFF | TGTGCCAGCGAAGGAGGGGGCACTGAAGCTTTCTTT
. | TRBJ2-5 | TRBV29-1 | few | CSVNPRDTEETQYF | TGCAGCGTCAACCCACGGGACACCGAAGAGACCCAGTACTTC
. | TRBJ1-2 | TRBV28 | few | CASSFDGVGYGYTF | TGTGCCAGCAGTTTCGACGGGGTTGGGTATGGCTACACCTTC
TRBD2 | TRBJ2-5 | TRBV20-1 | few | CSASWGLKETQYF | TGCAGTGCTAGCTGGGGACTAAAAGAGACCCAGTACTTC